The rows below give T cell receptor beta chains drawn from one sample of a study of shared clonotypes between healthy human individuals. Assay used: immunoSEQ multiplex PCR; TCRdb lists only in-frame clones, some missing. The table shows roughly 1.4 million clones, with around 98.5% occurring only once. Source material: naive CD4+ T cells sorted from blood. The receptors shown here come from a man aged 25 to 45 in good health. CDR3s leave out the opening cysteine and the closing phenylalanine or tryptophan.

>14|TRBV5-1|TRBJ1-2
ASSFEPGRKNYGYT
>14|TRBV7-2|TRBJ2-7
ASSRPGQSSSYEQY
>16|TRBV2|TRBJ2-3
ASSELSLGLAGQDTQY
>11|TRBV15|TRBJ1-2
ATTSTENYGYT
>14|TRBV4-1|TRBJ2-1
ASSLLAGSSYNEQF
>14|TRBV7-7|TRBJ2-2
ASSLRAAANTGELF
>14|TRBV5-1|TRBJ2-3
ASSKGTVLQIYTQY
>14|TRBV7-6|TRBJ2-7
ASSLATRATAYEQY
>11|TRBV19|TRBJ2-7
ASSPRGAYEQY
>10|TRBV28|TRBJ1-2
ASSLGEHGYT
>15|TRBV9|TRBJ2-3
ASSASFGRQGTDTQY
>13|TRBV5-5|TRBJ2-7
ASSLARGTFEAQY
>9|TRBV9|TRBJ1-3
ASGDSYTIY
>12|TRBV11-2|TRBJ2-6
ASSTGGRANVLT
>15|TRBV19|TRBJ2-1
ASSAGYPLRTYNEQF